Following are 4 T cell receptor beta chains from one sample sequenced in a study of graft-versus-host responses after intestinal transplantation. Antigens of these TCRs are unknown. Only in-frame clones appear in the TCRdb table, and some are missing; sequencing was by immunoSEQ multiplex PCR. The repertoire holds 140,000 or so clones, with around nine tenths as singletons. The material was unstimulated CD4+ T cells sorted from spleen or lymph node cells, obtained before intestinal transplant. The origin of the receptors is a human donor who received an intestinal transplant.

This chain links TRBV28 with TRBJ2-4, with D perhaps matching TRBD1 (6 bases). Trimming pared 3 bases from V and 0 bases from J, leaving 18 bases between. Germline V gene sequence: CDR1 MDHEN, CDR2 SYDVKM. The CDR3 loop spans 18 amino acids. This chain's CDR3 is CASSFLGRGGLAKNIQYF. In DNA form, the CDR3 reads TGTGCCAGCAGTTTTCTCGGCAGGGGCGGCCTAGCCAAAAACATTCAGTACTTC.

The rearrangement links TRBV5-1 to TRBJ1-6, with D possibly matching TRBD1 (5 bases). The V gene lost 0 bases and the J gene lost 4 bases, with 5 bases spanning the gap. Germline V gene sequence: CDR1 SGHRS, CDR2 YFSETQ. The CDR3 runs 14 residues. CDR3 nucleotide sequence: TGCGCCAGCAGCTTGGAGGGGTATAATTCACCCCTCCACTTT. This encodes CASSLEGYNSPLHF.

The V gene is TRBV5-4, the J gene TRBJ2-2; 7 nucleotides line up with TRBD2. CDR1 SGHNT and CDR2 YYREEE come from the germline V gene (reference sequence). The junction had 12 bases not matched to a gene; V was cut back by 1 base and J by 6 bases. The CDR3 covers 17 residues. The CDR3 nucleotides are TGTGCCAGCAGCTTGTTCCAGGGAGGTGGGGGGGCCGGGGAGCTGTTTTTT. Residues: CASSLFQGGGGAGELFF.

A few counts support this clone. The chain is built from TRBV5-1 and TRBJ2-1, with 9 bases identical to TRBD2. With 0 bases clipped from V and 0 bases from J, the junction kept 7 bases outside the gene matches. The CDR3 extends over 18 amino acids. CDR1 and CDR2 from the germline V gene are SGHRS and YFSETQ. The CDR3 region is CASSLGGTSSHSYNEQFF. CDR3 nucleotide sequence: TGCGCCAGCAGCTTGGGAGGGACTAGCAGTCACTCCTACAATGAGCAGTTCTTC.